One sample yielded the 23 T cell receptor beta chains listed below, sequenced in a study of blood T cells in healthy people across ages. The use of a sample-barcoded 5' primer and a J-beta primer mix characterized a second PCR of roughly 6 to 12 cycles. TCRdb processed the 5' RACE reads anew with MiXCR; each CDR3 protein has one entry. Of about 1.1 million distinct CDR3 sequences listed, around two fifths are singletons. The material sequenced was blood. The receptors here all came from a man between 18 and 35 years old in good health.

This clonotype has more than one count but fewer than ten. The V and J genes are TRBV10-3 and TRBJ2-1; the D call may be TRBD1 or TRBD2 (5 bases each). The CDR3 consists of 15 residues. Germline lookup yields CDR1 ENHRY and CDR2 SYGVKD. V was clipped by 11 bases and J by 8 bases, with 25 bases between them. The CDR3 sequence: CAVARDASILDEQFF. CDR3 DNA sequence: TGTGCCGTCGCCCGGGACGCCTCAATCTTGGATGAGCAGTTCTTC.

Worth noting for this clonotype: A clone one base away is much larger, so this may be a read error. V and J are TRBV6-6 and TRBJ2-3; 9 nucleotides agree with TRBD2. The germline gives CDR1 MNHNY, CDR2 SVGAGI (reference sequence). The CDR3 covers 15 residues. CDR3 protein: CANSVLAGGTDTQYF. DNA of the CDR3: TGTGCCAACAGTGTCTTAGCGGGGGGCACAGATACGCAGTATTTT.

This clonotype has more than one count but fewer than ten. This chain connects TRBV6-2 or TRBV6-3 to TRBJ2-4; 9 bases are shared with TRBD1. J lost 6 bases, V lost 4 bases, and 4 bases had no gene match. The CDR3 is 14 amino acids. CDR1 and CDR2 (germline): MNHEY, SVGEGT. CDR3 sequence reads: CASSFGGQGNIQYF. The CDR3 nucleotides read TGTGCCAGCAGTTTTGGGGGACAGGGAAACATTCAGTACTTC.

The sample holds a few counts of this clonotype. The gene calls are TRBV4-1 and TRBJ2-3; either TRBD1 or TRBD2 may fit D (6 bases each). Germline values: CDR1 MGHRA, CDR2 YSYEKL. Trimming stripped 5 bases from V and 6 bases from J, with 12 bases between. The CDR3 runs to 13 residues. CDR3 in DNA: TGCGCCAGCAGCGAGGGGGGTTACGATACGCAGTATTTT. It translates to CASSEGGYDTQYF.

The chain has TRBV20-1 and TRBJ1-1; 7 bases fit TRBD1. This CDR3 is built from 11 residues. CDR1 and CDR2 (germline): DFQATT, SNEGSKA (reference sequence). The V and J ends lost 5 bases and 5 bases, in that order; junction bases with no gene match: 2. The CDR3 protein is CSAPDRTEAFF. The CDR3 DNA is TGCAGTGCTCCGGACAGGACTGAAGCTTTCTTT.

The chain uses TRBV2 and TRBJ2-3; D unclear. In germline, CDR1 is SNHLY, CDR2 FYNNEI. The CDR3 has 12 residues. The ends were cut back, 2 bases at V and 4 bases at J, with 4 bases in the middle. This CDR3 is CASSETADTQYF. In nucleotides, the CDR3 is TGTGCCAGCAGTGAAACGGCAGATACGCAGTATTTT.

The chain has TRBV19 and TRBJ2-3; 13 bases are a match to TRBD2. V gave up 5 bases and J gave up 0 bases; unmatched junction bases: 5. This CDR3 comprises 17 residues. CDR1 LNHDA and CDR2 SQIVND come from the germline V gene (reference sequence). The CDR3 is CASSGLAGEISTDTQYF. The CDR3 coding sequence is TGTGCCAGTAGTGGACTAGCGGGGGAGATCAGCACAGATACGCAGTATTTT.

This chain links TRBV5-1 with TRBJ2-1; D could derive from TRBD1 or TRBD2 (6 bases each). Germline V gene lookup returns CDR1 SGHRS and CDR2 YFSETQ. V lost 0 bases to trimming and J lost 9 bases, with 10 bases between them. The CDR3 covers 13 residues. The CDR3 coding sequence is TGCGCCAGCAGCTTGGTTGGGGGGCGTGAGCAGTTCTTC. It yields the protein CASSLVGGREQFF.

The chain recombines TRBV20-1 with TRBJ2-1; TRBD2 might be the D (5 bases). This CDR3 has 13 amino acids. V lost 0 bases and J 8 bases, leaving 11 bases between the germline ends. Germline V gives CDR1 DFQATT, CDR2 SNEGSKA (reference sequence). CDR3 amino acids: CSARESSADEQFF. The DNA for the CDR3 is TGCAGTGCTAGAGAGAGTAGCGCTGATGAGCAGTTCTTC.

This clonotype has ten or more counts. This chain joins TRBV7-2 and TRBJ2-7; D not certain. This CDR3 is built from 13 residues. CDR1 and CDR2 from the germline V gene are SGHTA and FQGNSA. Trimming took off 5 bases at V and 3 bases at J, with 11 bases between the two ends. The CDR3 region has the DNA TGTGCCAGCAGCCAGGCGACGGGCTACGAGCAGTACTTC. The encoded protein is CASSQATGYEQYF.

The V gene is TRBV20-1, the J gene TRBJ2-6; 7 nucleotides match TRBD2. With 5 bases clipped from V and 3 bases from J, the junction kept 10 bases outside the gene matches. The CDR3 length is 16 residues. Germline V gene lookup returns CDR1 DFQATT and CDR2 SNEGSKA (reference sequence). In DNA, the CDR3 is TGCAGTGCTTCCCGGGACGGGGGGATTGGGGCCAACGTCCTGACTTTC. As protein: CSASRDGGIGANVLTF.

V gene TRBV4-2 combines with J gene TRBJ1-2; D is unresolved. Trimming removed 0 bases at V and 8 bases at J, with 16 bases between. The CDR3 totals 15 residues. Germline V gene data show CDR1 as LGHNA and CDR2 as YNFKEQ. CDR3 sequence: CASSQDRGRVEGYTF. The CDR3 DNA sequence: TGTGCCAGCAGCCAAGATCGGGGTAGGGTGGAAGGCTACACCTTC.

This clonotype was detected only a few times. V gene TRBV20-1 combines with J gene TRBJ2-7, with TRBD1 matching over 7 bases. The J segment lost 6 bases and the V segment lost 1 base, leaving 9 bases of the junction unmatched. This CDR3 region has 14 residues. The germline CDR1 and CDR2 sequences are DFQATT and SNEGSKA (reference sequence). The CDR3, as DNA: TGCAGTGCTAGAGGGACAGGCAATAGGTTCGAGCAGTACTTC. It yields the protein CSARGTGNRFEQYF.

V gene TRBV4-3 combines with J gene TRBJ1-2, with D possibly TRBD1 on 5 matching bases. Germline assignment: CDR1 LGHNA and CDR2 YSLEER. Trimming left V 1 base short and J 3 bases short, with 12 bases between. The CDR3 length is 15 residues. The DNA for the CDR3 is TGCGCCAGCAGCCAAGTTCCCGGGGGGGACTATGGCTACACCTTC. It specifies CASSQVPGGDYGYTF.

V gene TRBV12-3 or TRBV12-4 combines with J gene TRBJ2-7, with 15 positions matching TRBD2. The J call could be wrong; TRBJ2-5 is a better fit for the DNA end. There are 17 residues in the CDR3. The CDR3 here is CASSYGLAGGGKETQYF. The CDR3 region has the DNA TGTGCCAGCAGTTACGGACTAGCGGGGGGGGGGAAGGAGACCCAGTACTTC.

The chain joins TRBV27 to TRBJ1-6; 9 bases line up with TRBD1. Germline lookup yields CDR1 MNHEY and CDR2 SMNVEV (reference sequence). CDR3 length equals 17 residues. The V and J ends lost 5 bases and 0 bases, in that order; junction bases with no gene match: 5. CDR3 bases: TGTGCCAGCAGTACAACAGGGGGCCCCTCCTATAATTCACCCCTCCACTTT. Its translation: CASSTTGGPSYNSPLHF.

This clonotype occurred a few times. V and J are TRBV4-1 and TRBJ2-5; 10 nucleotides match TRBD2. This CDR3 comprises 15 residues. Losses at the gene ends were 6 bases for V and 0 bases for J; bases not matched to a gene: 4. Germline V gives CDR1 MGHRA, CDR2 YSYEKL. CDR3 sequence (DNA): TGCGCCAGCAGTCAGGGACTAGCGAACCAAGAGACCCAGTACTTC. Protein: CASSQGLANQETQYF.

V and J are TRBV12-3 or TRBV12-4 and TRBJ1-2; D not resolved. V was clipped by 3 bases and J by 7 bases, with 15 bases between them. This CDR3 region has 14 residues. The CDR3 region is CASSFRPVALGYTF. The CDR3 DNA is TGTGCCAGCAGTTTTCGGCCAGTAGCTCTTGGCTACACCTTC.

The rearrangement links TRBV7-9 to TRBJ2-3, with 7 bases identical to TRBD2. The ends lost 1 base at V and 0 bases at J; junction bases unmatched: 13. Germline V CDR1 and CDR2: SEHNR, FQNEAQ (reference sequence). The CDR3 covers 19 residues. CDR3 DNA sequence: TGTGCCAGCAGCTTAGTAACGGGACTCGGGACTACTAGCACAGATACGCAGTATTTT. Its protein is CASSLVTGLGTTSTDTQYF. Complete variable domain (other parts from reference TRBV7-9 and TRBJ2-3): DTGVSQNPRHKITKRGQNVTFRCDPISEHNRLYWYRQTLGQGPEFLTYFQNEAQLEKSRLLSDRFSAERPKGSFSTLEIQRTEQGDSAMYLCASSLVTGLGTTSTDTQYFGPGTRLTVL.

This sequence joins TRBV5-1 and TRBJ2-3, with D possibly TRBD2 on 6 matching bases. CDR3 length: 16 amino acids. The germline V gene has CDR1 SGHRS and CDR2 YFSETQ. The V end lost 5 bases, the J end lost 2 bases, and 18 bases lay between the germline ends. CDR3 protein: CASREGVRAPTDTQYF. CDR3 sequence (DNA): TGCGCCAGCAGGGAGGGTGTGCGGGCCCCCACAGATACGCAGTATTTT.

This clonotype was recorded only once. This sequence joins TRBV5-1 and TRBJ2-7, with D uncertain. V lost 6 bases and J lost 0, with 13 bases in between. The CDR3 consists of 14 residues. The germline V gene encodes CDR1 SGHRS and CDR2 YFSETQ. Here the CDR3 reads CASNNPSSSYEQYF. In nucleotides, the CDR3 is TGCGCCAGCAATAACCCCAGTAGCTCCTACGAGCAGTACTTC.

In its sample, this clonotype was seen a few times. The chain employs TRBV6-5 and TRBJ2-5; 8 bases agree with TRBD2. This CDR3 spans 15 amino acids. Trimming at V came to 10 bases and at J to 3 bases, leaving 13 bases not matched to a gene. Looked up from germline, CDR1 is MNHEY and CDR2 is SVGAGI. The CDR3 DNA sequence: TGTGCCACCCAGTCCCTGAGCGGGGGAGAAGAGACCCAGTACTTC. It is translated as CATQSLSGGEETQYF.

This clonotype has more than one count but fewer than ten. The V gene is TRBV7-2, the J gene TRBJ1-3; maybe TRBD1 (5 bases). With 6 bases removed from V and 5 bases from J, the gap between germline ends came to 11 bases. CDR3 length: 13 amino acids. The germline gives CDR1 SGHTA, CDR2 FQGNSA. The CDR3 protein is CASSWDYRNTIYF. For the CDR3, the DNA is TGTGCCAGCAGTTGGGACTACAGAAACACCATATATTTT.